This T cell receptor beta chain derives from a study of T cell responses to AZD1222 COVID-19 vaccine. General study results and limits: Two AZD1222 doses significantly raised spike-specific TCR breadth and depth over controls.

Concerning this clone: Its specificity is not known.

The table came from immunoSEQ multiplex PCR; TCRdb's copy has only in-frame clones and leaves some out. The sample has some 31,000 clones; approximately 93% are singletons. The receptor was derived from an adult in good health. The specimen was peripheral blood, collected on day 0 of AZD1222 vaccination.

The CDR3: CASSSPAASSYEQYF. Here the CDR3 DNA reads TGTGCCAGCAGCTCCCCCGCGGCGAGCTCCTACGAGCAGTACTTC. The chain couples TRBV7-9 to TRBJ2-7; no definite D call. V lost 4 bases to trimming and J lost 0 bases, with 13 bases between them. Germline values: CDR1 SEHNR, CDR2 FQNEAQ (reference sequence). The CDR3 covers 15 residues.